The 25 T cell receptor beta chains in this list originate from one sample, sequenced in a study of neoadjuvant anti-PD-1 for oral cavity cancer. Data came from immunoSEQ multiplex PCR; TCRdb stores just in-frame clones and leaves some out. The sample records 30,000 to 35,000 clones, around 87% being singletons. The material was PBMCs, obtained before nivolumab (anti-PD-1) treatment. All receptors derive from a person between 40 and 79 years old with oral cavity squamous cell carcinoma.

This chain links TRBV11-2 with TRBJ1-2; D unclear. V lost 0 bases and J 2 bases, leaving 4 bases between the germline ends. The CDR3 has 13 amino acids. Per germline, CDR1 SGHAT and CDR2 FQNNGV. CDR3 amino acids: CASSLELNYGYTF. As DNA, the CDR3 is TGTGCCAGCAGCTTAGAACTAAACTATGGCTACACCTTC.

The chain has TRBV10-3 and TRBJ2-7; weak D call: TRBD1 (6 bases). This CDR3 is 14 amino acids long. Germline V lookup: CDR1 ENHRY, CDR2 SYGVKD. V was trimmed by 6 bases and J by 0 bases, leaving 12 bases between them. The CDR3 DNA is TGTGCCATCAGCGGGACACGGAGCTCCTACGAGCAGTACTTC. Protein product: CAISGTRSSYEQYF.

The chain couples TRBV30 to TRBJ2-3, with 7 bases identical to TRBD2. Germline V gives CDR1 GTSNPN, CDR2 SVGIG (reference sequence). The CDR3 spans 14 residues. V lost 5 bases and J lost 1; bases outside the gene matches: 6. The CDR3: CAWGEGYGTDTQYF. CDR3 DNA: TGTGCCTGGGGGGAGGGTTATGGCACAGATACGCAGTATTTT.

CDR3 region: CASPRAYSRGNTIYF. The CDR3 DNA reads TGTGCCAGTCCGAGGGCCTACTCGAGGGGAAACACCATATATTTT. V and J are TRBV19 and TRBJ1-3; no definite D call. The CDR3 contains 15 residues. The germline V gene has CDR1 LNHDA and CDR2 SQIVND (reference sequence). V lost 8 bases and J lost 4, with 18 bases in between.

The gene calls are TRBV6-5 and TRBJ2-1, with 7 bases lining up with TRBD1. V lost 6 bases, J lost 7 bases, and 9 bases stayed unmatched. CDR1 and CDR2 from the germline V gene are MNHEY and SVGAGI. The CDR3 sequence is 14 residues long. CDR3 in DNA: TGTGCCAGCAGAGAATACAGGGGTAGGAATGAGCAGTTCTTC. It is translated as CASREYRGRNEQFF.

The chain couples TRBV7-6 to TRBJ1-1, with unresolved D. Germline V CDR1 and CDR2: SGHVS, FNYEAQ. The CDR3 extends over 13 amino acids. The V end lost 5 bases, the J end lost 0 bases, and 7 bases lay between the germline ends. The CDR3 region is CASSEGMNTEAFF. DNA for the CDR3: TGTGCCAGCAGCGAGGGTATGAACACTGAAGCTTTCTTT.

The rearrangement joins TRBV19 to TRBJ1-4; perhaps TRBD1 as D (6 bases). CDR1 and CDR2 from the germline V gene are LNHDA and SQIVND (reference sequence). Trimming stripped 7 bases from V and 7 bases from J, with 16 bases between. This CDR3 region has 14 residues. The CDR3 spells CASTMGQFSEKLFF. In nucleotides, the CDR3 is TGTGCCAGTACCATGGGACAATTTTCTGAAAAACTGTTTTTT.

Here the CDR3 reads CASSLEETQYF. CDR3 DNA sequence: TGCGCCAGCAGCTTGGAAGAGACCCAGTACTTC. The chain is built from TRBV5-1 and TRBJ2-5; D not resolved. The CDR3 runs 11 residues. V was pared by 0 bases and J by 3 bases, with 0 bases between. Germline lookup yields CDR1 SGHRS and CDR2 YFSETQ.

The chain has TRBV11-2 and TRBJ2-3, with D unclear. CDR1 is SGHAT, CDR2 FQNNGV, per germline. This CDR3 has 15 amino acids. The ends were cut back, 0 bases at V and 3 bases at J, with 10 bases in the middle. The DNA of the CDR3 is TGTGCCAGCAGCTTAGAGGGGTTTGGTACAGATACGCAGTATTTT. Translation gives CASSLEGFGTDTQYF.

This rearrangement joins TRBV4-1 to TRBJ1-4; 8 bases are shared with TRBD1. Germline V lookup: CDR1 MGHRA, CDR2 YSYEKL. The length of the CDR3 is 15 residues. V was clipped by 5 bases and J by 8 bases; unmatched bases: 10. The CDR3 here is CASSDTQGVREKLFF. The CDR3 DNA is TGCGCCAGCAGCGACACACAGGGGGTACGAGAAAAACTGTTTTTT.

This clone has a handful of counts. V gene TRBV7-9 combines with J gene TRBJ1-1; D not resolved. CDR1 is SEHNR, CDR2 FQNEAQ, per germline (reference sequence). With 2 bases removed from V and 1 base from J, the gap between germline ends came to 8 bases. This CDR3 has 14 residues. CDR3 amino acids: CASSLSGANTEAFF. For the CDR3, the DNA is TGTGCCAGCAGCTTATCAGGAGCGAACACTGAAGCTTTCTTT.

The chain combines TRBV4-2 with TRBJ2-2, with D unresolved. V lost 0 bases and J lost 1, with 3 bases in between. CDR3 length: 14 residues. Germline-derived CDR1 and CDR2 are LGHNA and YNFKEQ. The CDR3 nucleotides read TGTGCCAGCAGCCAAGACCTGAACACCGGGGAGCTGTTTTTT. Translating gives CASSQDLNTGELFF.

This CDR3 reads CASSILAGGPYNEQFF. CDR3 bases: TGTGCCAGCAGCATACTAGCGGGGGGGCCGTACAATGAGCAGTTCTTC. The chain couples TRBV9 to TRBJ2-1, with 13 nucleotides matching TRBD2. V lost 4 bases, J lost 4 bases, and 5 bases stayed unmatched. Germline V gene lookup returns CDR1 SGDLS and CDR2 YYNGEE. The CDR3 runs 16 residues.

By sample share, this clone is medium-sized. This chain uses TRBV2 with TRBJ2-3; 12 bases line up with TRBD1. This CDR3 region has 14 residues. Per germline, CDR1 SNHLY and CDR2 FYNNEI. J gave up 5 bases and V 6 bases, and 3 bases lay outside the gene matches. The CDR3: CASRGQGAVDTQYF. For the CDR3, the DNA is TGTGCCAGCAGGGGACAGGGGGCGGTAGATACGCAGTATTTT.

J is TRBJ1-6 and V is TRBV16; TRBD1 agrees at 7 bases. The CDR3 runs to 14 residues. The V gene end was trimmed by 5 bases and the J gene end by 7 bases; junction bases not matched to a gene: 5. The germline gives CDR1 KGHSY, CDR2 FQNENV. CDR3 nucleotides: TGTGCCAGCAGCACCAAACAGGGGAATTCACCCCTCCACTTT. Its protein product is CASSTKQGNSPLHF.

V gene TRBV5-4 combines with J gene TRBJ2-1, with TRBD2 matching 8 bases. V shed 0 bases and J 0 bases; nucleotides not matched to a gene: 2. CDR1 and CDR2 from the germline V gene are SGHNT and YYREEE (reference sequence). This CDR3 is built from 16 residues. CDR3 sequence reads: CASSLAGGASYNEQFF. The DNA of the CDR3 is TGTGCCAGCAGCTTGGCCGGGGGGGCCTCCTACAATGAGCAGTTCTTC.

V usage is TRBV2 and J usage is TRBJ1-1; D is ambiguous. This CDR3 has 14 amino acids. V was clipped by 4 bases and J by 1 base, with 10 bases between them. Germline V gene sequence: CDR1 SNHLY, CDR2 FYNNEI. The CDR3: CASSVKEQNTEAFF. The DNA for the CDR3 is TGTGCCAGCAGTGTCAAGGAGCAGAACACTGAAGCTTTCTTT.

The rearrangement uses TRBV28 and TRBJ2-5, with 11 nucleotides matching TRBD2. Germline assignment: CDR1 MDHEN and CDR2 SYDVKM. With V trimmed by 6 bases and J by 2 bases, 5 bases remained unmatched. The CDR3 is 15 amino acids. This chain's CDR3 is CASSPSGGFQETQYF. The CDR3 DNA reads TGTGCCAGCAGCCCTAGCGGGGGGTTTCAAGAGACCCAGTACTTC. Combining the CDR3 with reference TRBV28 and TRBJ2-5 gives the whole variable domain DVKVTQSSRYLVKRTGEKVFLECVQDMDHENMFWYRQDPGLGLRLIYFSYDVKMKEKGDIPEGYSVSREKKERFSLILESASTNQTSMYLCASSPSGGFQETQYFGPGTRLLVL.

The CDR3 is CASSQQPGTAYEQYF. CDR3 coding DNA: TGTGCCAGCAGCCAACAACCCGGGACAGCCTACGAGCAGTACTTC. This chain links TRBV9 with TRBJ2-7; TRBD1 matches at 7 bases. The CDR3 has 15 amino acids. Trimming at V came to 4 bases and at J to 2 bases, leaving 9 bases not matched to a gene. Germline CDR1 SGDLS, CDR2 YYNGEE. Looking up the rest from reference TRBV9 and TRBJ2-7 gives the full variable domain: DSGVTQTPKHLITATGQRVTLRCSPRSGDLSVYWYQQSLDQGLQFLIQYYNGEERAKGNILERFSAQQFPDLHSELNLSSLELGDSALYFCASSQQPGTAYEQYFGPGTRLTVT.

This clone has just a few counts. This chain uses TRBV18 with TRBJ1-5; 9 positions match TRBD1. Germline V gene sequence: CDR1 KGHSH, CDR2 LQKENI. The CDR3 totals 15 residues. The junction had 3 bases not matched to a gene; V was cut back by 5 bases and J by 1 base. The CDR3 coding sequence is TGTGCCAGCTCATCGGGACAGGGAAGCAATCAGCCCCAGCATTTT. Its protein product is CASSSGQGSNQPQHF. Supplemented by reference TRBV18 and TRBJ1-5, the full variable domain reads NAGVMQNPRHLVRRRGQEARLRCSPMKGHSHVYWYRQLPEEGLKFMVYLQKENIIDESGMPKERFSAEFPKEGPSILRIQQVVRGDSAAYFCASSSGQGSNQPQHFGDGTRLSIL.

The chain is built from TRBV19 and TRBJ1-3; D possibly corresponds to TRBD1 (6 bases). The ends were cut back, 0 bases at V and 0 bases at J, with 9 bases in the middle. This CDR3 region has 16 residues. The germline V gene encodes CDR1 LNHDA and CDR2 SQIVND (reference sequence). In DNA form, the CDR3 reads TGTGCCAGTAGTATAGATGGAGGGGGCTCTGGAAACACCATATATTTT. This encodes CASSIDGGGSGNTIYF.

The chain employs TRBV10-3 and TRBJ2-5; D perhaps matches TRBD2 (5 bases). The CDR3 runs to 11 residues. CDR1 and CDR2 (germline): ENHRY, SYGVKD. The V end lost 2 bases, the J end lost 7 bases, and 5 bases lay between the germline ends. Here the CDR3 reads CAISEGGTQYF. CDR3 sequence (DNA): TGTGCCATCAGTGAGGGAGGGACCCAGTACTTC.

The chain recombines TRBV4-1 with TRBJ2-3, with a possible D match to TRBD2 (7 bases). V lost 1 base, J lost 1 base, and 9 bases lay in between. Germline V lookup: CDR1 MGHRA, CDR2 YSYEKL. The CDR3 is made up of 15 amino acids. CDR3 amino acids: CASSQGGGRTDTQYF. In DNA, the CDR3 is TGCGCCAGCAGCCAAGGGGGGGGGCGCACAGATACGCAGTATTTT.

This clone was counted between two and nine times. This chain joins TRBV19 and TRBJ2-4; D call uncertain. CDR1 LNHDA and CDR2 SQIVND come from the germline V gene (reference sequence). The CDR3 spans 15 residues. Trimming left V 7 bases short and J 0 bases short, with 13 bases between. The CDR3 region is CASITFLLAKNIQYF. The CDR3 DNA follows: TGTGCCAGTATTACGTTTCTACTAGCCAAAAACATTCAGTACTTC.

The chain uses TRBV14 and TRBJ2-4; 7 bases agree with TRBD2. Per the germline V gene, CDR1 is SGHDN and CDR2 is FVKESK. J was trimmed by 11 bases and V by 5 bases; bases with no gene match: 9. The CDR3 length is 13 residues. The CDR3: CASSDGGGRVQYF. CDR3 nucleotides: TGTGCCAGCAGCGACGGCGGGGGTAGGGTTCAGTACTTC.